This T cell receptor (beta chain) was recorded in a study of T cell changes during pregnancy in multiple sclerosis. The CDR3 runs to 14 residues. CDR1 and CDR2 (germline): SGHRS, YFSETQ. J lost 4 bases, V lost 3 bases, and 3 bases had no gene match. Assay: immunoSEQ multiplex PCR; the TCRdb copy retains only in-frame clones and omits some. This sample yields 57,000 or so clones, of which approximately 91% are seen a single time; about 1.8% belongs to the top ten. This clonotype originated in a female donor with multiple sclerosis, enrolled in a pregnancy study. The rearrangement joins TRBV5-1 to TRBJ2-2; 7 nucleotides line up with TRBD2. The sequences come from peripheral blood, collected in the first trimester of pregnancy. The CDR3 nucleotides read TGCGCCAGCAGCTCCGGGACTACCACCGGGGAGCTGTTTTTT. The encoded protein is CASSSGTTTGELFF.